Sequencing of this T cell receptor beta chain was carried out in a study of blood T cell repertoires in COVID-19. Clones were sequenced by immunoSEQ multiplex PCR, and TCRdb holds only the in-frame ones, with some missing. The sample includes about 130,000 clones, approximately 86% of them seen just once. Between the trimmed V and J ends, which lost 5 bases and 5 bases, there was a span of 16 bases. This CDR3 has 15 amino acids. Germline V CDR1 and CDR2: SGHTA, FQGNSA. Sequenced material: PBMCs or T cells enriched from blood (not recorded which). This TCR came from a woman aged 50 to 60 who had recovered from COVID-19. The chain combines TRBV7-2 with TRBJ1-5; D possibly corresponds to TRBD1 (5 bases). The CDR3 loop reads CASSGGVRNHQPQHF. CDR3 DNA: TGTGCCAGCAGCGGGGGGGTGCGTAATCATCAGCCCCAGCATTTT.